Here is one T cell receptor (beta chain) with its context. This entry is derived from a study of CD8+ T cells in alopecia areata. Overall study context: A regimen of oral tofacitinib, 5 to 10 mg twice daily, was given to treated patients. The drug, tofacitinib, lasted 6 to 18 months, followed by 6 months off drug.

Following extraction, RNA underwent reverse transcription to cDNA, which served as the sequencing template. The method was immunoSEQ multiplex PCR; TCRdb's version includes in-frame clones alone and lacks a portion of them. The profile shows more than 110,000 clones, around 60% of them singletons. Sequences were derived from CD4+ T cells sorted from blood, sampled at week 0. This clonotype originated in a human donor with alopecia areata.

CDR3 nucleotide sequence: TGTGCCAGCAGCCAGACAGGGAACAGCAATCAGCCCCAGCATTTT. Translation gives CASSQTGNSNQPQHF. This chain joins TRBV7-2 and TRBJ1-5, with 7 bases aligning to TRBD1. Germline CDR1 and CDR2: SGHTA and FQGNSA. The CDR3 length is 15 residues. The V and J ends lost 5 bases and 1 base, in that order; junction bases with no gene match: 5.